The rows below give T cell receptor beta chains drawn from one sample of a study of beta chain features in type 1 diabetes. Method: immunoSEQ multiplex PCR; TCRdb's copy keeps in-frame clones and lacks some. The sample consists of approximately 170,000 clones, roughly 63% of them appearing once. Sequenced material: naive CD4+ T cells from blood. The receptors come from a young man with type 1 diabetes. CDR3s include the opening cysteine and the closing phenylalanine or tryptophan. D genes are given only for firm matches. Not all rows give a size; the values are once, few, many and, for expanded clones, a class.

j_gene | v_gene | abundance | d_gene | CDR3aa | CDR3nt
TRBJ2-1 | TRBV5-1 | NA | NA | CASSLGQGSYNEQFF | TGCGCCAGCAGCTTGGGGCAGGGCTCCTACAATGAGCAGTTCTTC
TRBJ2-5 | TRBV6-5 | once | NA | CAIGSRGEETQYF | TGTGCCATCGGTTCCCGTGGGGAAGAGACCCAGTACTTC
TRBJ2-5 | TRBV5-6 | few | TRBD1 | CASSIGQGSLQETQYF | TGTGCCAGCAGCATAGGACAGGGGAGCCTCCAAGAGACCCAGTACTTC
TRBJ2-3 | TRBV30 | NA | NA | CAWRWGLPTDTQYF | TGTGCCTGGAGATGGGGACTTCCCACAGATACGCAGTATTTT
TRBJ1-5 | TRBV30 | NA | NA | CAWRPSSNQPQHF | TGTGCCTGGAGACCCAGTAGCAATCAGCCCCAGCATTTT
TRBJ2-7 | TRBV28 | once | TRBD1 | CASTGTGGSYEQYF | TGTGCCAGCACCGGGACAGGGGGCTCCTACGAGCAGTACTTC
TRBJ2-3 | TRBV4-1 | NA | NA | CASSQDYSTDTQYF | TGCGCCAGCAGCCAAGATTACAGCACAGATACGCAGTATTTT
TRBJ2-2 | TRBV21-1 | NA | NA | CASSRLAGVTGELFF | TGTGCCAGCAGCCGACTAGCGGGGGTAACCGGGGAGCTGTTTTTT
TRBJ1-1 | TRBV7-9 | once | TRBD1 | CASSEGQAGKAFF | TGTGCCAGCAGCGAGGGACAGGCTGGGAAAGCTTTCTTT
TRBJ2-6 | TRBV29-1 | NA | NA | CSVSDSAGANVLTF | TGCAGCGTTTCGGACAGTGCGGGGGCCAACGTCCTGACTTTC
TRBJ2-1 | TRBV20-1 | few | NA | CSASSGREQFF | TGCAGTGCTTCCTCAGGGCGTGAGCAGTTCTTC
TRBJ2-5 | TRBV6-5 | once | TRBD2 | CASSYSRGGRETQYF | TGTGCCAGCAGTTACTCGCGGGGGGGCAGGGAGACCCAGTACTTC
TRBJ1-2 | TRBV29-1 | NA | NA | CSVLSVNYGYTF | TGCAGCGTTCTCTCGGTTAACTATGGCTACACCTTC
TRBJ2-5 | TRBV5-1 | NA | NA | CASSLVPSETQYF | TGCGCCAGCAGCTTGGTCCCTAGCGAGACCCAGTACTTC
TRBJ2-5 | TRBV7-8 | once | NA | CASSLPLGETQYF | TGTGCCAGCAGCTTACCCCTAGGAGAGACCCAGTACTTC
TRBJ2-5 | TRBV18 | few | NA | CASSPPGSQETQYF | TGTGCCAGCTCACCGCCGGGGAGCCAAGAGACCCAGTACTTC
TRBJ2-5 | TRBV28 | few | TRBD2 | CASSFPSGLTQYF | TGTGCCAGCAGTTTCCCTAGCGGGCTGACCCAGTACTTC
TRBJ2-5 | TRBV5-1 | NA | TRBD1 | CASSLEGTVQETQYF | TGCGCCAGCAGCTTGGAAGGGACAGTCCAAGAGACCCAGTACTTC
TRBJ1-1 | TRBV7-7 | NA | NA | CASSSSGEGEAFF | TGTGCTAGCAGCTCTTCAGGGGAGGGGGAAGCTTTCTTT
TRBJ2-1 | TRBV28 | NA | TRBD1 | CASSFAQGAGYNEQFF | TGTGCCAGCAGTTTCGCACAGGGGGCTGGGTACAATGAGCAGTTCTTC
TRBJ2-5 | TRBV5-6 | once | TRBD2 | CASSALAGRQETQYF | TGTGCCAGCAGCGCTCTAGCGGGGAGACAAGAGACCCAGTACTTC
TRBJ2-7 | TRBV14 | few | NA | CASSRKGGKQYF | TGTGCCAGCAGCAGGAAGGGGGGCAAGCAGTACTTC
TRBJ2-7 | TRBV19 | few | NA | CASKRGSEQYF | TGTGCCAGTAAGAGAGGGAGTGAGCAGTACTTC
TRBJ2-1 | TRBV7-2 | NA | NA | CASKLGVDNEQFF | TGTGCCAGCAAGCTAGGGGTTGACAATGAGCAGTTCTTC
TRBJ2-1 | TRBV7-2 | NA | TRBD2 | CASSSSGGGYNEQFF | TGTGCCAGCAGCTCGAGTGGCGGGGGATACAATGAGCAGTTCTTC
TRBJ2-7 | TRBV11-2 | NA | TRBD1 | CASSPGQGWTYEQYF | TGTGCCAGCAGCCCCGGACAGGGGTGGACCTACGAGCAGTACTTC
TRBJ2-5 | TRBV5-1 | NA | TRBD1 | CASSLGRQGIETQYF | TGCGCCAGCAGCTTGGGTCGACAGGGAATAGAGACCCAGTACTTC
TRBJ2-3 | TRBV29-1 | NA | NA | CSVVQYTDTQYF | TGCAGCGTTGTACAGTACACAGATACGCAGTATTTT
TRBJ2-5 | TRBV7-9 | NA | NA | CASSSAGGLPGTQYF | TGTGCCAGCAGCTCCGCGGGCGGATTGCCCGGGACCCAGTACTTC
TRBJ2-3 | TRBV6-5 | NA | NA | CASSYTGSGGADTQYF | TGTGCCAGCAGTTACACAGGTTCTGGTGGGGCAGATACGCAGTATTTT
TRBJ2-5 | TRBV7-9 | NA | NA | CASSSRTAETQYF | TGTGCCAGCAGCTCACGGACAGCAGAGACCCAGTACTTC
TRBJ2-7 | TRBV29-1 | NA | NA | CSAGGALSLRGEQYF | TGCAGCGCTGGTGGAGCCTTATCTCTGCGGGGCGAGCAGTACTTC
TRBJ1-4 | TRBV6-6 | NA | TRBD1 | CASSVPGQDNEKLFF | TGTGCCAGCAGCGTACCGGGACAGGATAATGAAAAACTGTTTTTT